The clone carrying this T cell receptor beta chain was counted once. This sample was included in a study of T cell changes during pregnancy in multiple sclerosis. The CDR3 is 15 amino acids. Germline V gives CDR1 SGHDN, CDR2 FVKESK. Trimming pared 0 bases from V and 3 bases from J, leaving 11 bases between. Repertoires were generated with immunoSEQ multiplex PCR, while TCRdb's copy carries only in-frame clones and drops some. The data contain about 44,000 clones, approximately 96% of them singletons. Sequenced here: peripheral blood, sampled in the second trimester of pregnancy. The J gene is TRBJ1-2, the V gene TRBV14; no clear D gene. This sequence originates from a female donor with multiple sclerosis, enrolled in a pregnancy study. DNA of the CDR3: TGTGCCAGCAGCCAAGACGGGGTAGGGTACTATGGCTACACCTTC. This sequence encodes CASSQDGVGYYGYTF.